The rows below give T cell receptor beta chains drawn from one sample of a study of T-cell reconstitution after alpha-beta-depleted transplantation in children. MiXCR, run by TCRdb on the PCR reads, gives a single entry per CDR3 protein. The data hold more than 200,000 distinct CDR3 sequences, with about 8.4% observed a single time. Sequences were derived from PBMCs, mostly from graft donor cells, sampled 360 days after TCRalphabeta/CD19-depleted stem cell transplant. These TCRs come from a male patient aged 2 to 10 who had a stem cell transplant for acute myeloid leukemia, so the T cells may come from the graft donor. Each CDR3 is given with its conserved first and last residue. The order of the fields is CDR3 protein, CDR3 DNA, D gene, V gene, J gene, clone size. A D gene is named only where the DNA matches it firmly. Clone size is not always given. Where it is, it says once, few, many or a class for expanded clones.

CDR3: CASRGLAGSNTGELFF; DNA: TGTGCCAGCAGAGGACTAGCGGGTTCGAACACCGGGGAGCTGTTTTTT; D: TRBD2; V: TRBV12-3/TRBV12-4; J: TRBJ2-2; size: many
CDR3: CASSVGGLAERSEQFF; DNA: TGTGCCAGCAGCGTAGGAGGACTAGCGGAGAGGAGTGAGCAGTTCTTC; D: TRBD2; V: TRBV9; J: TRBJ2-1; size: many
CDR3: CASSSVSHNEQFF; DNA: TGCGCCAGCAGCTCCGTCAGTCACAATGAGCAGTTCTTC; D: -; V: TRBV5-1; J: TRBJ2-1; size: many
CDR3: CSVKRLAGGNEQFF; DNA: TGCAGCGTAAAAAGACTAGCGGGAGGAAATGAGCAGTTCTTC; D: TRBD2; V: TRBV29-1; J: TRBJ2-1; size: -
CDR3: CASSQVPDRAQPQHF; DNA: TGCGCCAGCAGCCAAGTTCCCGACAGGGCTCAGCCCCAGCATTTT; D: TRBD1; V: TRBV4-1; J: TRBJ1-5; size: -
CDR3: CASSRTGENEQFF; DNA: TGCGCCAGCAGCCGGACAGGGGAAAATGAGCAGTTCTTC; D: TRBD1; V: TRBV5-1; J: TRBJ2-1; size: few
CDR3: CASTQTSGRLEQYF; DNA: TGCGCCAGCACCCAGACTAGCGGGAGACTCGAGCAGTACTTC; D: TRBD2; V: TRBV5-1; J: TRBJ2-7; size: few
CDR3: CASSVYGTSGSPLHF; DNA: TGTGCCAGCAGCGTATATGGGACCTCCGGTTCACCCCTCCACTTT; D: -; V: TRBV9; J: TRBJ1-6; size: many
CDR3: CASSKIIRTEGTDTQYF; DNA: TGTGCCAGCAGCAAAATAATTCGGACAGAGGGCACAGATACGCAGTATTTT; D: -; V: TRBV21-1; J: TRBJ2-3; size: many
CDR3: CSAGDGRNTEAFF; DNA: TGCAGTGCTGGGGACGGTAGGAACACTGAAGCTTTCTTT; D: -; V: TRBV20-1; J: TRBJ1-1; size: many
CDR3: CASSQGLAGGQSGELFF; DNA: TGCGCCAGCAGCCAAGGACTAGCGGGAGGACAGTCCGGGGAGCTGTTTTTT; D: TRBD2; V: TRBV4-3; J: TRBJ2-2; size: few
CDR3: CASSAGQGLDSPLHF; DNA: TGCGCCAGCAGCGCGGGACAGGGACTGGATTCACCCCTCCACTTT; D: TRBD1; V: TRBV5-1; J: TRBJ1-6; size: many
CDR3: CASSFSSGFSYEQYF; DNA: TGTGCCAGCAGTTTTTCTAGCGGGTTCTCCTACGAGCAGTACTTC; D: TRBD2; V: TRBV27; J: TRBJ2-7; size: many
CDR3: CASSPGFGQGYYGYTF; DNA: TGTGCCAGCAGTCCCGGCTTCGGACAGGGGTACTATGGCTACACCTTC; D: TRBD1; V: TRBV12-3/TRBV12-4; J: TRBJ1-2; size: few
CDR3: CASSLGHSGANVLTF; DNA: TGTGCCAGCAGCTTAGGCCACTCTGGGGCCAACGTCCTGACTTTC; D: -; V: TRBV7-3; J: TRBJ2-6; size: few
CDR3: CASTPGGSLGFSGNTIYF; DNA: TGTGCCAGCACCCCCGGGGGGTCCCTTGGATTTTCTGGAAACACCATATATTTT; D: -; V: TRBV12-3/TRBV12-4; J: TRBJ1-3; size: many
CDR3: CASSFEGGVGEKLFF; DNA: TGTGCCAGCAGTTTTGAGGGGGGCGTAGGTGAAAAACTGTTTTTT; D: -; V: TRBV12-3/TRBV12-4; J: TRBJ1-4; size: -
CDR3: CASLKTGGSSGRSAGELFF; DNA: TGTGCCAGCCTAAAGACAGGGGGATCCAGCGGGAGGTCGGCCGGGGAGCTGTTTTTT; D: -; V: TRBV6-4; J: TRBJ2-2; size: many
CDR3: CASSLTASTDTQYF; DNA: TGCGCCAGCAGCTTGACAGCTAGCACAGATACGCAGTATTTT; D: -; V: TRBV5-1; J: TRBJ2-3; size: -
CDR3: CATSRGRTAFSGANVLTF; DNA: TGTGCCACCAGCAGAGGTCGGACAGCCTTCTCTGGGGCCAACGTCCTGACTTTC; D: -; V: TRBV15; J: TRBJ2-6; size: few
CDR3: CASSKVSLQPNTEAFF; DNA: TGTGCCAGCAGCAAAGTGTCCCTCCAGCCGAACACTGAAGCTTTCTTT; D: -; V: TRBV21-1; J: TRBJ1-1; size: few
CDR3: CASSSRGGNQETQYF; DNA: TGTGCCAGCAGTTCAAGAGGGGGCAATCAAGAGACCCAGTACTTC; D: TRBD1; V: TRBV25-1; J: TRBJ2-5; size: few
CDR3: CASRPQGVSNQPQHF; DNA: TGTGCCAGCAGGCCTCAGGGGGTGAGCAATCAGCCCCAGCATTTT; D: TRBD1; V: TRBV12-3/TRBV12-4; J: TRBJ1-5; size: many
CDR3: CASSSLGLNTGELFF; DNA: TGTGCCAGCAGTTCCCTCGGGCTTAACACCGGGGAGCTGTTTTTT; D: -; V: TRBV27; J: TRBJ2-2; size: -
CDR3: CSAKGQGSTDTQYF; DNA: TGCAGCGCTAAAGGACAGGGTAGCACAGATACGCAGTATTTT; D: TRBD1; V: TRBV29-1; J: TRBJ2-3; size: many
CDR3: CASSSPGLVHNEQFF; DNA: TGTGCCAGCAGCTCTCCGGGACTAGTCCACAATGAGCAGTTCTTC; D: TRBD2; V: TRBV5-5; J: TRBJ2-1; size: few
CDR3: CASSQQGTGSRTKNIQYF; DNA: TGTGCCAGCAGCCAACAGGGGACAGGGTCGAGGACCAAAAACATTCAGTACTTC; D: TRBD1; V: TRBV4-2; J: TRBJ2-4; size: -
CDR3: CASSNLRGLFGQETQYF; DNA: TGTGCCAGCAGCAATCTTCGGGGGCTATTCGGCCAAGAGACCCAGTACTTC; D: -; V: TRBV21-1; J: TRBJ2-5; size: many
CDR3: CSVESGFTEAFF; DNA: TGCAGCGTTGAATCCGGGTTCACTGAAGCTTTCTTT; D: -; V: TRBV29-1; J: TRBJ1-1; size: few
CDR3: CCAGGGTALAKNIQYF; DNA: TGCTGTGCTGGAGGGGGGACAGCCCTAGCCAAAAACATTCAGTACTTC; D: -; V: TRBV20-1; J: TRBJ2-4; size: few
CDR3: CASSQDPGHRAGNTIYF; DNA: TGTGCCAGCAGCCAAGACCCGGGACATAGAGCTGGAAACACCATATATTTT; D: -; V: TRBV4-2; J: TRBJ1-3; size: few
CDR3: CASSLAPSGRAWYNEQFF; DNA: TGTGCCAGCAGCCTCGCCCCTAGCGGGAGGGCCTGGTACAATGAGCAGTTCTTC; D: TRBD2; V: TRBV3-1; J: TRBJ2-1; size: few
CDR3: CSATWASTGELFF; DNA: TGCAGTGCGACATGGGCCTCCACCGGGGAGCTGTTTTTT; D: -; V: TRBV20-1; J: TRBJ2-2; size: -
CDR3: CASSFPKGIGGTEAFF; DNA: TGTGCCAGCAGCTTTCCGAAGGGAATCGGTGGGACTGAAGCTTTCTTT; D: -; V: TRBV6-2/TRBV6-3; J: TRBJ1-1; size: many
CDR3: CASSGLGQSNQPQHF; DNA: TGTGCCAGCAGCGGACTAGGACAGAGCAATCAGCCCCAGCATTTT; D: -; V: TRBV7-2; J: TRBJ1-5; size: -
CDR3: CASSVGQNQETQYF; DNA: TGTGCCAGCAGCGTAGGGCAGAACCAAGAGACCCAGTACTTC; D: -; V: TRBV9; J: TRBJ2-5; size: -
CDR3: CASSPTGQPGNTIYF; DNA: TGTGCCAGCTCACCTACTGGACAGCCAGGAAACACCATATATTTT; D: -; V: TRBV18; J: TRBJ1-3; size: few
CDR3: CSATAWEGETQYF; DNA: TGCAGTGCTACGGCGTGGGAGGGGGAGACCCAGTACTTC; D: TRBD2; V: TRBV20-1; J: TRBJ2-5; size: -
CDR3: CASTKRETQYF; DNA: TGTGCCAGCACCAAAAGGGAGACCCAGTACTTC; D: -; V: TRBV7-2; J: TRBJ2-5; size: -
CDR3: CASSRTGYSYNEQFF; DNA: TGTGCCAGCAGCAGGACGGGATACTCCTACAATGAGCAGTTCTTC; D: -; V: TRBV21-1; J: TRBJ2-1; size: -
CDR3: CASVRLNEQFF; DNA: TGTGCCAGCGTAAGACTCAATGAGCAGTTCTTC; D: -; V: TRBV6-6; J: TRBJ2-1; size: many
CDR3: CASTRTGDSPLHF; DNA: TGTGCCAGCACCCGGACAGGGGATTCACCCCTCCACTTT; D: TRBD1; V: TRBV28; J: TRBJ1-6; size: -
CDR3: CVSSLDTWRRYNEQFF; DNA: TGCGTCAGCAGCTTGGATACCTGGCGGAGGTACAATGAGCAGTTCTTC; D: -; V: TRBV5-1; J: TRBJ2-1; size: -
CDR3: CASRLLAANEQFF; DNA: TGTGCCAGCAGGTTACTAGCGGCCAATGAGCAGTTCTTC; D: TRBD2; V: TRBV3-1; J: TRBJ2-1; size: -
CDR3: CASSLTGRAYNEQFF; DNA: TGTGCCAGCAGCTTAACAGGGAGAGCCTACAATGAGCAGTTCTTC; D: -; V: TRBV7-9; J: TRBJ2-1; size: -
CDR3: CASSPDRNNEQFF; DNA: TGTGCCAGCAGCCCCGACAGGAACAATGAGCAGTTCTTC; D: -; V: TRBV12-3/TRBV12-4; J: TRBJ2-1; size: many
CDR3: CASSTTGRRQPQHF; DNA: TGTGCCAGCAGTACTACAGGGAGGCGTCAGCCCCAGCATTTT; D: -; V: TRBV12-3/TRBV12-4; J: TRBJ1-5; size: many
CDR3: CASSRRESGYTF; DNA: TGTGCCAGCAGCCGGCGGGAGAGTGGCTACACCTTC; D: -; V: TRBV2; J: TRBJ1-2; size: few
CDR3: CSVRQGSQPQHF; DNA: TGCAGCGTCAGACAGGGAAGTCAGCCCCAGCATTTT; D: TRBD1; V: TRBV29-1; J: TRBJ1-5; size: few
CDR3: CSVEAPSGANVLTF; DNA: TGCAGCGTTGAAGCCCCCTCTGGGGCCAACGTCCTGACTTTC; D: -; V: TRBV29-1; J: TRBJ2-6; size: few
CDR3: CASSLWPSDRQPQHF; DNA: TGTGCCAGCAGCTTGTGGCCCTCCGATCGGCAGCCCCAGCATTTT; D: -; V: TRBV5-4; J: TRBJ1-5; size: few
CDR3: CASSLDAGPNNSPLHF; DNA: TGCGCCAGCAGCTTGGATGCTGGACCCAATAATTCACCCCTCCACTTT; D: -; V: TRBV5-1; J: TRBJ1-6; size: -
CDR3: CASSYGGGRGGNTIYF; DNA: TGTGCCAGCAGTTACGGAGGGGGCCGAGGTGGAAACACCATATATTTT; D: TRBD1; V: TRBV6-5; J: TRBJ1-3; size: few
CDR3: CSASFSGREKLFF; DNA: TGCAGTGCTAGTTTTAGTGGGAGAGAAAAACTGTTTTTT; D: -; V: TRBV20-1; J: TRBJ1-4; size: many
CDR3: CASRPNRGLYYEQYF; DNA: TGTGCCAGCAGACCGAACAGGGGGCTATACTACGAGCAGTACTTC; D: TRBD1; V: TRBV7-8; J: TRBJ2-7; size: few
CDR3: CASRRLGGLEQYF; DNA: TGTGCCAGCAGGAGACTAGGAGGGCTCGAGCAGTACTTC; D: -; V: TRBV7-2; J: TRBJ2-7; size: many
CDR3: CASSRSDTQYF; DNA: TGTGCCAGCAGTAGGTCGGATACGCAGTATTTT; D: -; V: TRBV12-3/TRBV12-4; J: TRBJ2-3; size: -
CDR3: CASSLRSGRNEQFF; DNA: TGCGCCAGCAGCTTGCGATCGGGGCGCAATGAGCAGTTCTTC; D: -; V: TRBV5-1; J: TRBJ2-1; size: -
CDR3: CASSRVPGLAGEQFF; DNA: TGTGCCAGCAGCCGTGTCCCGGGACTAGCGGGTGAGCAGTTCTTC; D: TRBD2; V: TRBV12-3/TRBV12-4; J: TRBJ2-1; size: few
CDR3: CASSQPPMGEQYF; DNA: TGTGCCAGCAGCCAACCCCCTATGGGCGAGCAGTACTTC; D: -; V: TRBV4-2; J: TRBJ2-7; size: few